This TCR beta chain was sequenced for a study of blood T cells in healthy people across ages. General study findings and limits: A roughly linear age-dependent decrease characterized TCR beta diversity per million T cells.

The CDR3 spans 13 residues. The germline V gene has CDR1 ENHRY and CDR2 SYGVKD. V dropped 8 bases and J dropped 0 bases, with 11 bases sitting between them. The second PCR ran roughly 7 to 11 cycles with a sample-barcoded 5' primer and J-beta primers. MiXCR was run by TCRdb on the 5' RACE reads, yielding one entry per CDR3 protein. The table shows about 1,600,000 distinct CDR3 sequences, with approximately 42% occurring only once. Those donating, healthy Caucasian individuals from Russia, were aged about 6 to 100. This clonotype was counted a few times. Its matching antigen is unknown. Specimen: blood. The receptor was isolated from a woman under 30 in good health. J is TRBJ2-7 and V is TRBV10-3; D remains ambiguous. Here the CDR3 reads CAIEPEPSYEQYF. Written as DNA, the CDR3 is TGTGCCATCGAACCCGAACCCTCCTACGAGCAGTACTTC.